Described below is a single T cell receptor (beta chain) sequence and its context. This sample was taken from a study of shared T cell receptors in the human thymus. Trimming removed 11 bases from V and 8 bases from J; junction bases left unmatched: 13. The CDR3 extends over 15 amino acids. CDR1 and CDR2 from the germline V gene are SNHLY and FYNNEI. The method was immunoSEQ multiplex PCR; TCRdb's version includes in-frame clones alone and lacks a portion of them. This table has around 340,000 clones, around 95% appearing once. Sequencing was done on a sample of thymocytes. The TCR comes from a human donor. The chain links TRBV2 to TRBJ2-1; 12 bases line up with TRBD2. The CDR3 nucleotides are TGTGCCTGCCTAGCTAAACTAGCGGGAGGACATGAGCAGTTCTTC. This sequence encodes CACLAKLAGGHEQFF.